These 25 T cell receptor beta chains share one sample of origin, sequenced in a study of T cell responses to AZD1222 COVID-19 vaccine. Method: immunoSEQ multiplex PCR; TCRdb's copy keeps in-frame clones and lacks some. The sample lists approximately 170,000 clones; 80% to 90% were seen once. The material sequenced was peripheral blood, taken on day 0 of AZD1222 vaccination. These receptors all come from an adult in good health.

The chain couples TRBV6-5 to TRBJ1-5; D remains ambiguous. V lost 6 bases and J 0 bases, leaving 9 bases between the germline ends. The CDR3 runs 14 residues. CDR1 and CDR2 from the germline V gene are MNHEY and SVGAGI. CDR3 DNA: TGTGCCAGCAGCCAGACACTTAGCAATCAGCCCCAGCATTTT. Translated: CASSQTLSNQPQHF.

The genes are TRBV19 and TRBJ1-2; D not certain. This CDR3 contains 11 residues. Trimming pared 4 bases from V and 6 bases from J, leaving 6 bases between. Germline V lookup: CDR1 LNHDA, CDR2 SQIVND (reference sequence). The CDR3 sequence: CASSKGNGYTF. The CDR3 nucleotides read TGTGCCAGTAGTAAAGGAAATGGCTACACCTTC.

The chain links TRBV4-1 to TRBJ2-1, with 9 positions matching TRBD2. V lost 4 bases to trimming and J lost 8 bases; unmatched junction nucleotides: 15. The CDR3 covers 17 residues. The germline V gene has CDR1 MGHRA and CDR2 YSYEKL. The CDR3 loop reads CASSRTRRGGVPDEQFF. CDR3 sequence (DNA): TGCGCCAGCAGCCGCACGAGGCGGGGGGGCGTTCCCGATGAGCAGTTCTTC.

The chain couples TRBV5-6 to TRBJ1-3, with D perhaps matching TRBD1 (5 bases). Germline CDR1 reads SGHDT; CDR2 reads YYEEEE. Between the trimmed V and J ends, which lost 3 bases and 5 bases, there was a span of 12 bases. CDR3 length equals 14 residues. The CDR3 is CASSSWGRRNTIYF. The CDR3 DNA reads as TGTGCCAGCAGCTCATGGGGGAGACGAAACACCATATATTTT.

The J gene is TRBJ1-1, the V gene TRBV2, with D unresolved. The CDR3 is 14 residues long. Trimming stripped 1 base from V and 5 bases from J, with 11 bases between. Germline V gene lookup returns CDR1 SNHLY and CDR2 FYNNEI. CDR3: CASSEGRWGTEAFF. The CDR3, as DNA: TGTGCCAGCAGTGAAGGCCGGTGGGGTACTGAAGCTTTCTTT.

The chain is built from TRBV7-2 and TRBJ2-7; D possibly corresponds to TRBD2 (6 bases). V lost 6 bases, J lost 3 bases, and 12 bases lay in between. CDR3 length equals 13 residues. Germline V gene sequence: CDR1 SGHTA, CDR2 FQGNSA. The CDR3 protein is CASSLARGYEQYF. CDR3 nucleotides: TGTGCCAGCAGTCTAGCGCGGGGCTACGAGCAGTACTTC. The full variable domain, completed using reference TRBV7-2 and TRBJ2-7, is GAGVSQSPSNKVTEKGKDVELRCDPISGHTALYWYRQSLGQGLEFLIYFQGNSAPDKSGLPSDRFSAERTGGSVSTLTIQRTQQEDSAVYLCASSLARGYEQYFGPGTRLTVT.

V is TRBV7-2 and J is TRBJ1-5, with D perhaps matching TRBD1 (5 bases). CDR1 and CDR2 from the germline V gene are SGHTA and FQGNSA. This CDR3 has 15 amino acids. V was clipped by 6 bases and J by 6 bases, with 18 bases between them. The CDR3, as DNA: TGTGCCAGCAGGGAAGGCCGAACGCAGGGTCAGCCCCAGCATTTT. Protein product: CASREGRTQGQPQHF. Supplemented by reference TRBV7-2 and TRBJ1-5, the full variable domain reads GAGVSQSPSNKVTEKGKDVELRCDPISGHTALYWYRQSLGQGLEFLIYFQGNSAPDKSGLPSDRFSAERTGGSVSTLTIQRTQQEDSAVYLCASREGRTQGQPQHFGDGTRLSIL.

The chain has TRBV7-9 and TRBJ1-6; D perhaps matches TRBD1 (6 bases). Per the germline V gene, CDR1 is SEHNR and CDR2 is FQNEAQ (reference sequence). The germline V and J ends were trimmed by 6 bases and 8 bases, with 20 bases remaining between them. The CDR3 extends over 16 amino acids. The DNA for the CDR3 is TGTGCCAGCAGATCGGGTGGGGGGCAGTTTGATTCACCCCTCCACTTT. This codes for CASRSGGGQFDSPLHF.

This clone came up once. The chain uses TRBV5-6 and TRBJ2-1; 9 nucleotides agree with TRBD2. There are 16 residues in the CDR3. Germline V gene sequence: CDR1 SGHDT, CDR2 YYEEEE. The junction had 11 bases not matched to a gene; V was cut back by 1 base and J by 9 bases. The CDR3 loop reads CASSLSILAGRGEQFF. The DNA of the CDR3 is TGTGCCAGCAGCTTGAGTATCCTAGCGGGGCGGGGTGAGCAGTTCTTC.

The rearrangement links TRBV5-1 to TRBJ1-1, with D uncertain. The CDR3 loop spans 17 amino acids. Germline V CDR1 and CDR2: SGHRS, YFSETQ. Trimming took 3 bases from V and 0 from J, leaving 18 bases between them. CDR3 sequence: CASSSKRGPDMNTEAFF. The DNA for the CDR3 is TGCGCCAGCAGCTCAAAGAGAGGACCCGACATGAACACTGAAGCTTTCTTT.

The chain has TRBV7-3 and TRBJ2-3; possibly TRBD1 for D (6 bases). The CDR3 is 14 residues long. V gave up 6 bases and J gave up 4 bases, with 14 bases separating them. Per the germline V gene, CDR1 is SGHTA and CDR2 is FQGTGA. The CDR3 DNA follows: TGTGCCAGCAGTTTACAGGGTTTCCCAGATACGCAGTATTTT. It translates to CASSLQGFPDTQYF. The full variable domain, its missing parts supplied by reference TRBV7-3 and TRBJ2-3, is GAGVSQTPSNKVTEKGKYVELRCDPISGHTALYWYRQSLGQGPEFLIYFQGTGAADDSGLPNDRFFAVRPEGSVSTLKIQRTERGDSAVYLCASSLQGFPDTQYFGPGTRLTVL.

The chain recombines TRBV5-6 with TRBJ1-1, with D possibly being TRBD1 (5 bases). The germline V gene encodes CDR1 SGHDT and CDR2 YYEEEE. This CDR3 comprises 14 residues. V dropped 0 bases and J dropped 4 bases, with 10 bases sitting between them. The CDR3: CASSLEAGPTEAFF. As DNA, the CDR3 is TGTGCCAGCAGCTTGGAGGCAGGGCCCACTGAAGCTTTCTTT.

The CDR3 sequence: CASSLRGSDTQYF. CDR3 nucleotides: TGTGCCAGCAGTTTAAGGGGGTCGGATACGCAGTATTTT. The chain employs TRBV27 and TRBJ2-3; possibly TRBD1 for D (6 bases). Trimming shortened V by 2 bases and J by 6 bases, and 9 bases separated the two germline ends. The CDR3 runs 13 residues. Germline V gives CDR1 MNHEY, CDR2 SMNVEV (reference sequence).

The chain couples TRBV6-5 to TRBJ1-2, with D possibly matching TRBD1 (5 bases). The CDR3 is 13 residues long. V was clipped by 6 bases and J by 3 bases, with 11 bases between them. CDR1 and CDR2 from the germline V gene are MNHEY and SVGAGI. This CDR3 reads CASRFDSDYGYTF. Written as DNA, the CDR3 is TGTGCCAGCAGGTTTGACAGCGACTATGGCTACACCTTC.

The CDR3 DNA sequence: TGTGCCAGCAGCCAAGGGATTGAGGGCAAGAGCTCCTATAATTCACCCCTCCACTTT. Translated, it gives CASSQGIEGKSSYNSPLHF. This chain connects TRBV14 to TRBJ1-6; D is ambiguous. The germline V gene has CDR1 SGHDN and CDR2 FVKESK. Trimming stripped 1 base from V and 0 bases from J, with 16 bases between. CDR3 length: 19 residues.

This clone was recorded once. V gene TRBV21-1 combines with J gene TRBJ2-1. TRBV21-1 is flagged as a pseudogene. This CDR3 has 16 residues. The CDR3 sequence is CASSESTRQVSNEQFF. The CDR3 coding sequence is TGTGCCAGCAGCGAAAGTACGAGGCAGGTCAGCAATGAGCAGTTCTTC.

V and J are TRBV15 and TRBJ1-1; D remains ambiguous. CDR3 size: 17 residues. Trimming left V 1 base short and J 1 base short, with 16 bases between. CDR1 LNHNV and CDR2 YYDKDF come from the germline V gene (reference sequence). The CDR3 DNA reads as TGTGCCACCAGCAGAGGGTGGCAGAATAGGTGGAACACTGAAGCTTTCTTT. Amino acids: CATSRGWQNRWNTEAFF.

This clone was counted a single time. The chain combines TRBV11-1 with TRBJ2-7, with D perhaps assigned TRBD1 or TRBD2 (6 bases each). V was cut by 1 base and J by 9 bases, with 19 bases left in between. The CDR3 loop spans 15 amino acids. The germline V gene has CDR1 SGHAT and CDR2 FQDESV (reference sequence). The CDR3 nucleotides are TGTGCCAGCAGCTTAGAGGGGGGCCCCTGGTCCTTGCAGTACGTC. It yields the protein CASSLEGGPWSLQYV.

The chain uses TRBV25-1 and TRBJ2-3; D is unresolved. CDR3 length equals 12 residues. Germline CDR1 MGHDK, CDR2 SYGVNS. Trimming cost V 3 bases and J 6 bases, with 7 bases left between them. The CDR3 loop reads CASSDLGDTQYF. The CDR3 region has the DNA TGTGCCAGCAGTGATCTCGGCGATACGCAGTATTTT.

This clone was counted once. The V call is TRBV4-1, the J call TRBJ1-4; TRBD1 matches 7 bases. Germline CDR1 is MGHRA and CDR2 is YSYEKL. The CDR3 is made up of 14 amino acids. V shed 4 bases and J 4 bases; nucleotides not matched to a gene: 3. The CDR3 region is CASSLGQSNEKLFF. CDR3 in DNA: TGCGCCAGCAGCCTGGGACAGAGTAATGAAAAACTGTTTTTT.

The chain uses TRBV19 and TRBJ1-1, with TRBD1 as a possible D gene (5 bases). V was cut by 4 bases and J by 0 bases, with 18 bases left in between. Germline V CDR1 and CDR2: LNHDA, SQIVND (reference sequence). CDR3 size: 17 residues. The CDR3: CASSTGRGPMVNTEAFF. DNA for the CDR3: TGTGCCAGTAGTACAGGACGGGGACCTATGGTGAACACTGAAGCTTTCTTT.

The V and J genes are TRBV7-2 and TRBJ1-2; TRBD1 matches at 10 bases. The CDR3 consists of 16 residues. J lost 7 bases, V lost 5 bases, and 13 bases had no gene match. Germline loops: CDR1 SGHTA, CDR2 FQGNSA. The CDR3 spells CASSLYPGTGDPGYTF. CDR3 coding DNA: TGTGCCAGCAGCCTATACCCCGGGACAGGGGATCCTGGCTACACCTTC. Full variable domain (remainder filled in from reference TRBV7-2 and TRBJ1-2): GAGVSQSPSNKVTEKGKDVELRCDPISGHTALYWYRQSLGQGLEFLIYFQGNSAPDKSGLPSDRFSAERTGGSVSTLTIQRTQQEDSAVYLCASSLYPGTGDPGYTFGSGTRLTVV.

This rearrangement joins TRBV2 to TRBJ1-5; possible D gene TRBD1, 5 bases. Trimming pared 4 bases from V and 0 bases from J, leaving 7 bases between. Germline loops: CDR1 SNHLY, CDR2 FYNNEI. The CDR3 length is 14 residues. CDR3: CASSVGRSNQPQHF. The CDR3 DNA reads TGTGCCAGCAGTGTGGGACGTAGCAATCAGCCCCAGCATTTT.

This clone was picked up many times. This chain uses TRBV12-2 with TRBJ1-2. TRBV12-2 is a pseudogene segment. This CDR3 has 12 amino acids. CDR3 protein: CASRLEAYGYTF. The CDR3 region has the DNA TGTGCAAGTCGCTTAGAAGCCTATGGCTACACCTTC.

The rearrangement uses TRBV7-9 and TRBJ1-2; D gene unclear. The ends were cut back, 3 bases at V and 5 bases at J, with 4 bases in the middle. This CDR3 region has 11 residues. Germline CDR1 reads SEHNR; CDR2 reads FQNEAQ (reference sequence). This chain's CDR3 is CASSLPYGYTF. Written as DNA, the CDR3 is TGTGCCAGCAGCTTGCCTTATGGCTACACCTTC.